This entry features one T cell receptor beta chain sequence. Per the authors' pipeline: Estimated nucleated cell counts came from reference gene primer amplification. Clones were read by immunoSEQ multiplex PCR, and TCRdb kept only the in-frame ones, dropping some. The DNA gave D and trimming, while V, J and clone size come from that table. The sample consists of about 25,000 clones, 80% to 90% of them appearing once. These data belong to a study of blood T cell repertoires in COVID-19. About the research overall: COVID-19 samples from acute and convalescent phases originated in the United States, Italy and Spain. T cells, B-cell-depleted T cells, or PBMCs supplied cDNA or gDNA.

The sequence was collected from a man in his 70s with acute or convalescent COVID-19. Sequencing was performed on peripheral blood.

In nucleotides, the CDR3 is TGTGCCAGCAGCCTAAAAAACCAGGGGGCGCGACTGTTTTTT. It is translated as CASSLKNQGARLFF. The V call is TRBV7-8, the J call TRBJ2-2; 8 nucleotides agree with TRBD1. CDR3 length: 14 amino acids. Germline assignment: CDR1 SGHVS and CDR2 FQNEAQ. V lost 5 bases and J lost 14; bases outside the gene matches: 13. The whole variable domain, filled in from reference TRBV7-8 and TRBJ2-2, reads GAGVSQSPRYKVAKRGQDVALRCDPISGHVSLFWYQQALGQGPEFLTYFQNEAQLDKSGLPSDRFFAERPEGSVSTLKIQRTQQEDSAVYLCASSLKNQGARLFFGEGSRLTVL.